This T cell receptor (beta chain) was captured in a study of T cell repertoires in cytomegalovirus infection. The overall study: Epitope selection comprised recently identified HLA-C-restricted CMV epitopes and well-studied HLA-B-restricted CMV epitopes. Public TCR beta signature analysis indicated the presence of both CMV infection and matching HLA type.

On this clonotype: What it recognizes is unknown.

The CDR3 is 11 residues long. Germline V gene sequence: CDR1 SQVTM, CDR2 ANQGSEA. Trimming removed 0 bases from V and 7 bases from J, with 6 bases in between. TCRdb processed the reads anew with MiXCR; each CDR3 protein has one entry. Counted here are around 900,000 distinct CDR3 sequences, more than 25% occurring once; the ten biggest clones make up around 15%. The input for sequencing was cultured CD8+ T cells from PBMCs, taken from culture after CMV antigen stimulation. The rearrangement joins TRBV29-1 to TRBJ1-1; no clear D gene. The TCR sequence derives from a human donor in good health (CMV status not recorded). Some clones in this sample may be carry-over from other donors' samples. As DNA, the CDR3 is TGCAGCGTTGAAGAAGCTATTGAAGCTTTCTTT. Its protein product is CSVEEAIEAFF.